The 9 T cell receptor beta chains presented below share a single source sample, sequenced in a study of CD8 T cells in ankylosing spondylitis. Each CDR3 protein is one row after TCRdb ran MiXCR on the 5' RACE reads. The sample holds 750,000 to 850,000 distinct CDR3 sequences, 12% seen once. No antigen has been identified for these receptors. General study points: Among TCR beta sequences, a motif of fewer than 10 highly homologous variants appeared characteristic of ankylosing spondylitis blood.

The sequenced sample consisted of blood, either unsorted or a sorted T cell fraction (not recorded which). These receptors originate from a male donor with ankylosing spondylitis.

This clonotype was picked up a small number of times. This chain links TRBV9 with TRBJ2-7; D not resolved. There are 14 residues in the CDR3. Per the germline V gene, CDR1 is SGDLS and CDR2 is YYNGEE. V was pared by 4 bases and J by 0 bases, with 11 bases between. In DNA, the CDR3 is TGTGCCAGCAGCCGTTTGGGCAGCTCCTACGAGCAGTACTTC. This translates into CASSRLGSSYEQYF.

Ten or more counts support this clonotype. The chain employs TRBV4-3 and TRBJ2-3, with 9 bases matching TRBD1. From germline, CDR1 is LGHNA and CDR2 YSLEER. Trimming cost V 5 bases and J 3 bases; bases outside gene matches: 3. This CDR3 comprises 14 residues. The CDR3 here is CASSWDRETDTQYF. The CDR3 DNA sequence: TGCGCCAGCAGCTGGGACAGGGAGACAGATACGCAGTATTTT.

This clonotype was recorded a few times. The chain is built from TRBV5-1 and TRBJ2-1, with D maybe TRBD1 (5 bases). The V and J ends lost 4 bases and 7 bases respectively, with 12 bases between them. This CDR3 spans 13 amino acids. Germline V gene lookup returns CDR1 SGHRS and CDR2 YFSETQ. The CDR3 bases are TGCGCCAGCAGCCTCCTACAGGAAAATGAGCAGTTCTTC. This encodes CASSLLQENEQFF.

This chain links TRBV6-1 with TRBJ1-2; TRBD1 aligns across 7 bases. The germline V gene has CDR1 MNHNS and CDR2 SASEGT. V trimming: 4 bases; J trimming: 4 bases; junction bases outside the gene matches: 3. The length of the CDR3 is 13 residues. Written as DNA, the CDR3 is TGTGCCAGCAGTGGGGGACAGTCCTATGGCTACACCTTC. This codes for CASSGGQSYGYTF.

This clonotype was counted between two and nine times. The chain joins TRBV5-1 to TRBJ1-1; no definite D call. Germline-derived CDR1 and CDR2 are SGHRS and YFSETQ. Between the trimmed V and J ends, which lost 4 bases and 7 bases, there was a span of 11 bases. The CDR3 runs to 12 residues. CDR3 region: CASSPAGYEAFF. CDR3 nucleotides: TGCGCCAGCAGCCCGGCGGGGTATGAAGCTTTCTTT. The entire variable domain, with the rest obtained from reference TRBV5-1 and TRBJ1-1, is as follows: KAGVTQTPRYLIKTRGQQVTLSCSPISGHRSVSWYQQTPGQGLQFLFEYFSETQRNKGNFPGRFSGRQFSNSRSEMNVSTLELGDSALYLCASSPAGYEAFFGQGTRLTVV.

This clonotype turned up a few times. V gene TRBV29-1 combines with J gene TRBJ1-1, with D possibly being TRBD1 (5 bases). CDR1 is SQVTM, CDR2 ANQGSEA, per germline. This CDR3 region has 13 residues. V lost 3 bases and J 4 bases, leaving 12 bases between the germline ends. CDR3 sequence (DNA): TGCAGCGTTGATCAATCTGGGGGCACTGAAGCTTTCTTT. Translated, it gives CSVDQSGGTEAFF. Filled out from reference TRBV29-1 and TRBJ1-1, the complete variable domain reads SAVISQKPSRDICQRGTSLTIQCQVDSQVTMMFWYRQQPGQSLTLIATANQGSEATYESGFVIDKFPISRPNLTFSTLTVSNMSPEDSSIYLCSVDQSGGTEAFFGQGTRLTVV.

The V and J genes are TRBV20-1 and TRBJ2-4; D is tentatively TRBD1 or TRBD2 (5 bases each). V gave up 5 bases and J gave up 7 bases, with 18 bases separating them. From germline, CDR1 is DFQATT and CDR2 SNEGSKA (reference sequence). The length of the CDR3 is 14 residues. CDR3 loop: CSAPGAGVPNIQYF. The CDR3 bases are TGCAGTGCTCCTGGGGCGGGCGTACCTAACATTCAGTACTTC.

This clonotype was seen more than once but under ten times. The chain recombines TRBV12-3 or TRBV12-4 with TRBJ2-7; TRBD1 agrees at 8 bases. The CDR3 has 15 residues. With 3 bases clipped from V and 0 bases from J, the junction kept 4 bases outside the gene matches. The CDR3 DNA follows: TGTGCCAGCAGTTTTGGACAGGGATACTCCTACGAGCAGTACTTC. The encoded protein is CASSFGQGYSYEQYF.

This clonotype was observed many times. Its ends do not fully match the called genes, so a read error is possible. The genes are TRBV7-9 and TRBJ1-6; TRBD1 might be the D (5 bases). CDR1 and CDR2 from the germline V gene are SEHNR and FQNEAQ (reference sequence). There are 16 residues in the CDR3. The CDR3, as DNA: TGTGCCAGCAGATTAGGAGTAAGGGGAGTCAATTCACCCCTCCACTTT. Its protein product is CASRLGVRGVNSPLHF. The full variable domain, completed using reference TRBV7-9 and TRBJ1-6, is DTGVSQNPRHKITKRGQNVTFRCDPISEHNRLYWYRQTLGQGPEFLTYFQNEAQLEKSRLLSDRFSAERPKGSFSTLEIQRTEQGDSAMYLCASRLGVRGVNSPLHFGNGTRLTVT.